What follows are 13 T cell receptor beta chains derived from one specimen sequenced in a study of CD8 T cells in ankylosing spondylitis. General observations from the study: Seemingly distinctive of ankylosing spondylitis blood was a TCR beta motif formed by eight highly homologous variants.

Their cognate antigens are unknown. TCRdb processed the 5' RACE reads anew with MiXCR; each CDR3 protein has one entry. The sample shows about 450,000 distinct CDR3 sequences, roughly a quarter of them seen only once. The sequenced sample consisted of blood, either unsorted or a sorted T cell fraction (not recorded which). These receptors were collected from a male donor with ankylosing spondylitis.

The gene calls are TRBV5-1 and TRBJ1-6, with unresolved D. The CDR3 has 14 residues. V dropped 0 bases and J dropped 7 bases, with 8 bases sitting between them. From germline, CDR1 is SGHRS and CDR2 YFSETQ. CDR3 nucleotides: TGCGCCAGCAGCTTGGCAAAGGAGAATTCACCCCTCCACTTT. This codes for CASSLAKENSPLHF.

This clonotype was seen only a few times. This chain links TRBV7-9 with TRBJ1-2; perhaps TRBD1 as D (5 bases). The CDR3 spans 13 residues. Germline lookup yields CDR1 SEHNR and CDR2 FQNEAQ (reference sequence). V lost 1 base to trimming and J lost 6 bases, with 9 bases between them. The CDR3, as DNA: TGTGCCAGCAGCTTAGGGCAGGGCCATGGCTACACCTTC. Translating it yields CASSLGQGHGYTF.

This clonotype was recorded at least ten times. V is TRBV5-1 and J is TRBJ1-1; no firm D call. The V end lost 6 bases, the J end lost 3 bases, and 12 bases lay between the germline ends. CDR3 length equals 13 residues. Germline V lookup: CDR1 SGHRS, CDR2 YFSETQ. CDR3 nucleotide sequence: TGCGCCAGCACCTATGGGTGGGACACTGAAGCTTTCTTT. Encoded protein: CASTYGWDTEAFF.

This chain links TRBV14 with TRBJ2-1; no reliable D call. Germline CDR1 is SGHDN and CDR2 is FVKESK. The CDR3 contains 13 residues. V lost 1 base and J 9 bases, leaving 10 bases between the germline ends. CDR3 bases: TGTGCCAGCAGCCAAGCCGTGGCGATTGAGCAGTTCTTC. It yields the protein CASSQAVAIEQFF.

This clonotype has more than one count but fewer than ten. The V and J genes are TRBV6-2 or TRBV6-3 and TRBJ2-1; 8 bases agree with TRBD1. The J segment lost 8 bases and the V segment lost 3 bases, leaving 18 bases of the junction unmatched. Germline V lookup: CDR1 MNHEY, CDR2 SVGEGT. The CDR3 totals 18 residues. Here the CDR3 reads CASSYSPFRQGQWDEQFF. The DNA for the CDR3 is TGTGCCAGCAGTTATAGTCCCTTTAGACAGGGGCAATGGGATGAGCAGTTCTTC.

This rearrangement joins TRBV21-1 to TRBJ2-6; the D call TRBD2 from the table was never checked on the DNA. TRBV21-1 is tagged as a pseudogene. The CDR3 sequence is 17 residues long. The CDR3, as DNA: TGTGCCAGCAGCCCCCGGGACTTGAAACCCGGGGCCAACGTCCTGACTTTC. It encodes CASSPRDLKPGANVLTF.

In this sample, this clonotype turned up a few times. This chain uses TRBV5-1 with TRBJ2-7; 8 bases agree with TRBD2. Germline V gene data show CDR1 as SGHRS and CDR2 as YFSETQ. After removal of 0 bases from V and 2 bases from J, the junction contained 4 bases not matched to a gene. This CDR3 region has 15 residues. The CDR3 nucleotides read TGCGCCAGCAGCTTGGGCGGGAGGACCCCCTACGAGCAGTACGTC. Translation: CASSLGGRTPYEQYV.

This clonotype was observed at least ten times. The chain joins TRBV6-6 to TRBJ2-7; no reliable D call. V shed 5 bases and J shed 3 bases, with 11 bases lying between them. The CDR3 length is 13 residues. Germline V lookup: CDR1 MNHNY, CDR2 SVGAGI (reference sequence). The CDR3 nucleotides are TGTGCCAGCAGTCAGAAGGGAAACTACGAGCAGTACTTC. This gives the protein CASSQKGNYEQYF.

The chain carries TRBV2 and TRBJ2-1; possible D gene TRBD1, 6 bases. CDR3 size: 13 residues. The V gene's germline CDR1 is SNHLY and CDR2 FYNNEI. V lost 9 bases and J 8 bases, leaving 17 bases between the germline ends. As DNA, the CDR3 is TGTGCCAGTAGTACACAGGGAGAATATGAGCAGTTCTTC. Residues: CASSTQGEYEQFF.

This clonotype has more than one count but fewer than ten. V and J are TRBV12-3 or TRBV12-4 and TRBJ2-5; D gene uncertain. V was shortened by 5 bases and J by 5 bases, with 9 bases between the two germline ends. This CDR3 has 12 amino acids. The CDR3 region is CASSTGFETQYF. The CDR3 bases are TGTGCCAGCAGTACCGGATTCGAGACCCAGTACTTC.

This clonotype was found many times. The gene calls are TRBV12-3 or TRBV12-4 and TRBJ1-6; D not certain. The CDR3 is 13 residues long. Deletions cut 6 bases from V and 10 bases from J, with 13 bases between. Here the CDR3 DNA reads TGTGCCAGCAGCCCTCTCGAAGGATCACCCCTCCACTTT. Its protein product is CASSPLEGSPLHF.

This clonotype was counted only a few times. V gene TRBV20-1 combines with J gene TRBJ1-5; D remains unclear. V dropped 6 bases and J dropped 0 bases, with 12 bases sitting between them. Germline values: CDR1 DFQATT, CDR2 SNEGSKA (reference sequence). The CDR3 has 14 residues. The DNA of the CDR3 is TGCAGTGCCTCTAACACTTATAGCAATCAGCCCCAGCATTTT. It codes for CSASNTYSNQPQHF.

This clonotype ranks as medium-sized (0.01 to 0.1%). The chain employs TRBV5-1 and TRBJ1-1; no reliable D call. V lost 0 bases and J lost 5, with 11 bases in between. This CDR3 is 14 amino acids long. Per germline, CDR1 SGHRS and CDR2 YFSETQ. CDR3 coding DNA: TGCGCCAGCAGCTTGGAACAGCCTGAGACTGAAGCTTTCTTT. Protein product: CASSLEQPETEAFF.